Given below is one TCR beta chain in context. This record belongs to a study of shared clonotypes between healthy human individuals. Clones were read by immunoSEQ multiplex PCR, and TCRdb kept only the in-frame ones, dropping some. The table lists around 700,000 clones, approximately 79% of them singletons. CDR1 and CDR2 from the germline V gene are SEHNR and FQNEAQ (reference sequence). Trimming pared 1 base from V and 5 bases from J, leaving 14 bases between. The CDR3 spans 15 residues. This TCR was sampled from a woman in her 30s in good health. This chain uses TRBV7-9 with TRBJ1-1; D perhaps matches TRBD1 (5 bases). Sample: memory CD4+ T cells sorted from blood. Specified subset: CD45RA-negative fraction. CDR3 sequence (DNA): TGTGCCAGCAGCTTAGAAGTAGCTGGGGGGACTGAAGCTTTCTTT. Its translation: CASSLEVAGGTEAFF.